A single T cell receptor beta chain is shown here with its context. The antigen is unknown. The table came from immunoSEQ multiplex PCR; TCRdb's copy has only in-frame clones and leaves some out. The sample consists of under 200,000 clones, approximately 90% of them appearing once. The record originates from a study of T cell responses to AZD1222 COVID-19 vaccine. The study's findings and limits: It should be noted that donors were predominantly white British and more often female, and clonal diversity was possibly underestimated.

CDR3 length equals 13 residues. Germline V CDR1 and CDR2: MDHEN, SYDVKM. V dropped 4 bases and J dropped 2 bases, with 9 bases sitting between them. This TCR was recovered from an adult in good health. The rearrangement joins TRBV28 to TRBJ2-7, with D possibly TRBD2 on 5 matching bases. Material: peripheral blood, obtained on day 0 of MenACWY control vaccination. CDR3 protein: CASSSPGTYEQYF. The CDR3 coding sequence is TGTGCCAGCAGTTCCCCGGGAACCTACGAGCAGTACTTC.